Below, 13 T cell receptor beta chains from the same sample are listed, as sequenced in a study of response to subunit inactivated influenza vaccine. TCRdb analysed the RT-PCR reads with MiXCR anew, one entry per CDR3 protein. The sample gives 650,000 to 800,000 distinct CDR3 sequences, about 15% of which show up once; less than 7% is in the top ten. The specimen comprised PBMCs from blood, sampled 14 to 15 days before vaccination. The receptor set was obtained from a man over 45 who received an inactivated influenza vaccine.

V and J are TRBV5-1 and TRBJ2-1; no definite D call. Per germline, CDR1 SGHRS and CDR2 YFSETQ. The CDR3 is 15 amino acids. V was cut by 4 bases and J by 4 bases, with 15 bases left in between. The DNA for the CDR3 is TGCGCCAGCAGCCCCGACCCTGCCCCGTACAATGAGCAGTTCTTC. Translating gives CASSPDPAPYNEQFF.

The chain employs TRBV20-1 and TRBJ2-1, with D tentatively TRBD1 (6 bases). The ends were cut back, 6 bases at V and 3 bases at J, with 15 bases in the middle. The CDR3 length is 14 residues. The germline V gene has CDR1 DFQATT and CDR2 SNEGSKA (reference sequence). CDR3 in amino acids: CSAQERQVYNEQFF. CDR3 nucleotide sequence: TGCAGTGCGCAGGAACGACAGGTCTACAATGAGCAGTTCTTC.

This clonotype turned up a few times. This chain links TRBV20-1 with TRBJ2-5; a weak D match, TRBD2 (6 bases). CDR3 length equals 14 residues. The V end lost 0 bases, the J end lost 4 bases, and 12 bases lay between the germline ends. Germline CDR1 reads DFQATT; CDR2 reads SNEGSKA (reference sequence). DNA of the CDR3: TGCAGTGCTAGAGATGGTGGGCGGGGAGAGACCCAGTACTTC. It codes for CSARDGGRGETQYF.

In its sample, this clonotype was seen a few times. The chain uses TRBV29-1 and TRBJ2-5, with D perhaps given as TRBD1 or TRBD2 (5 bases each). This CDR3 is built from 16 residues. Germline V gives CDR1 SQVTM, CDR2 ANQGSEA. Trimming removed 4 bases at V and 5 bases at J, with 23 bases between. The CDR3 bases are TGCAGCGTTGTCGGGTTCGGGACCAACTTAGGGGAGACCCAGTACTTC. Encoded protein: CSVVGFGTNLGETQYF.

This clonotype was seen a handful of times. This chain connects TRBV11-2 to TRBJ2-2, with TRBD2 matching 10 bases. The ends lost 5 bases at V and 2 bases at J; junction bases unmatched: 17. Germline V gene data show CDR1 as SGHAT and CDR2 as FQNNGV. The CDR3 runs to 20 residues. CDR3 DNA sequence: TGTGCCAGCAGCCTCTATAGGGGGATCGGGACTAGCGAAAACACCGGGGAGCTGTTTTTT. This gives the protein CASSLYRGIGTSENTGELFF. Filled out from reference TRBV11-2 and TRBJ2-2, the complete variable domain reads EAGVAQSPRYKIIEKRQSVAFWCNPISGHATLYWYQQILGQGPKLLIQFQNNGVVDDSQLPKDRFSAERLKGVDSTLKIQPAKLEDSAVYLCASSLYRGIGTSENTGELFFGEGSRLTVL.

In its sample, this clonotype was seen a few times. This chain joins TRBV4-2 and TRBJ1-3; no definite D call. Deletions cut 0 bases from V and 0 bases from J, with 12 bases between. Germline V gene lookup returns CDR1 LGHNA and CDR2 YNFKEQ. The CDR3 is 17 amino acids. CDR3 sequence reads: CASSQEMINPSGNTIYF. CDR3 DNA sequence: TGTGCCAGCAGCCAAGAAATGATTAATCCCTCTGGAAACACCATATATTTT.

V and J are TRBV6-2 or TRBV6-3 and TRBJ1-1, with TRBD1 as a possible D gene (6 bases). CDR1 is MNHEY and CDR2 is SVGEGT in the germline V gene. Trimming cost V 0 bases and J 5 bases, with 22 bases left between them. The length of the CDR3 is 18 residues. CDR3 coding DNA: TGTGCCAGCAGTTACTCGGACCGGGACACGAAACCCTGGACTGAAGCTTTCTTT. Translating it yields CASSYSDRDTKPWTEAFF.

This clonotype was detected only a few times. The chain joins TRBV20-1 to TRBJ1-4, with D perhaps matching TRBD1 (6 bases). The CDR3 is made up of 15 amino acids. Deletions cut 1 base from V and 1 base from J, with 10 bases between. Germline values: CDR1 DFQATT, CDR2 SNEGSKA (reference sequence). The CDR3: CSARGRGGTNEKLFF. Written as DNA, the CDR3 is TGCAGTGCTAGAGGCAGGGGAGGAACTAATGAAAAACTGTTTTTT.

The chain links TRBV6-1 to TRBJ2-3; the match to TRBD2 covers 7 bases. The germline gives CDR1 MNHNS, CDR2 SASEGT. With 7 bases clipped from V and 1 base from J, the junction kept 8 bases outside the gene matches. The CDR3 totals 15 residues. The CDR3 bases are TGTGCCAGCAAGGAGGGAGGGCCCGGCACAGATACGCAGTATTTT. Amino acid sequence: CASKEGGPGTDTQYF.

The chain uses TRBV19 and TRBJ1-5; 7 positions agree with TRBD1. Germline V gene lookup returns CDR1 LNHDA and CDR2 SQIVND (reference sequence). V was pared by 6 bases and J by 3 bases, with 8 bases of the junction left unmatched. The CDR3 is 15 amino acids. The CDR3 DNA is TGTGCCAGTAGCCTGGGACAGCCCTTCAATCAGCCCCAGCATTTT. This translates into CASSLGQPFNQPQHF.

The rearrangement joins TRBV24-1 to TRBJ1-5, with TRBD1 matching over 9 bases. V lost 6 bases, J lost 6 bases, and 8 bases stayed unmatched. The CDR3 consists of 15 residues. The germline gives CDR1 KGHDR, CDR2 SFDVKD. The CDR3 nucleotides read TGTGCCACCAGTTTAGCGGGACAGGGCATTCAGCCCCAGCATTTT. Amino acids: CATSLAGQGIQPQHF.

V gene TRBV5-1 combines with J gene TRBJ2-1, with no clear D. V lost 4 bases and J 0 bases, leaving 14 bases between the germline ends. The CDR3 has 16 residues. Germline V CDR1 and CDR2: SGHRS, YFSETQ. CDR3 loop: CASSIPMTSSYNEQFF. The CDR3 coding sequence is TGCGCCAGCAGCATCCCTATGACGAGCTCCTACAATGAGCAGTTCTTC.

This clonotype was picked up a small number of times. This rearrangement joins TRBV6-2 or TRBV6-3 to TRBJ2-1, with D hard to call. Germline CDR1 is MNHEY and CDR2 is SVGEGT. The V and J ends lost 3 bases and 3 bases respectively, with 9 bases between them. CDR3 length equals 14 residues. The CDR3 sequence is CASSYVDDYNEQFF. In nucleotides, the CDR3 is TGTGCCAGCAGTTATGTTGACGACTACAATGAGCAGTTCTTC.